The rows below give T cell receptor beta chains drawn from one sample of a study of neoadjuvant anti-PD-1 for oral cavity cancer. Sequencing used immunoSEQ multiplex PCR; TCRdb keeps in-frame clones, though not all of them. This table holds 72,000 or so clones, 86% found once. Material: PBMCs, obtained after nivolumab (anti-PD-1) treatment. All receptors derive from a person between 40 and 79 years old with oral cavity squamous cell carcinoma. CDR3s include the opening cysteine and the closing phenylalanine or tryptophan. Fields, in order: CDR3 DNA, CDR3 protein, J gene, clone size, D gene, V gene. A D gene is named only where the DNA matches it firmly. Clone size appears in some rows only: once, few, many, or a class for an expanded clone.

TGCAGCGTCCCTTCCTTGGATGAGCAGTTCTTC	CSVPSLDEQFF	TRBJ2-1	.	.	TRBV29-1
TGTGCCATCAGTGAGTCGATGGGGACAGTCGTAGGAAACACCATATATTTT	CAISESMGTVVGNTIYF	TRBJ1-3	.	TRBD1	TRBV10-3
TGTGCCAGTATAGCCGACAGGAACACTGAAGCTTTCTTT	CASIADRNTEAFF	TRBJ1-1	.	.	TRBV19
TGCGCCAGCAGCTTGTGGGGAAACACTGAAGCTTTCTTT	CASSLWGNTEAFF	TRBJ1-1	.	.	TRBV5-1
TGTGCCTGGAGGGGGGGAGGGGGCCCTCAGCCCCAGCATTTT	CAWRGGGGPQPQHF	TRBJ1-5	.	TRBD1	TRBV30
TGTGCCAGCAGTTACACGACTAGACGCACAGATACGCAGTATTTT	CASSYTTRRTDTQYF	TRBJ2-3	.	.	TRBV6-5
TGTGCCAGCAATGGGTGGCGGGAGGACGAGCAGTACTTC	CASNGWREDEQYF	TRBJ2-7	.	TRBD2	TRBV28
TGTGCCAGCAGTGACGCAGCGGGGGACCTTCTTGGTACGCAGTATTTT	CASSDAAGDLLGTQYF	TRBJ2-3	few	TRBD2	TRBV6-1
TGTGCCAGCAGCAGGGAGAGGGGTGGGTATGAGCAGTTCTTC	CASSRERGGYEQFF	TRBJ2-1	once	.	TRBV6-1
TGTGCCAGCAGCTACGGGCCGTCCTACGAGCAGTACTTC	CASSYGPSYEQYF	TRBJ2-7	.	.	TRBV5-6